This record covers a single T cell receptor beta chain. This clone has only a few counts. The antigen it recognizes is unknown. There are no base qualities to consult, and no much larger clone falls within one base. The sample originates from a study of PD-1 blockade in mismatch repair-deficient tumors (TCRdb year 2017). Regarding the research as a whole: Between late 2013 and 2016, the trial enrolled around 91 consecutive patients with over nine mismatch repair-deficient cancer types, every one of whom had been previously treated and was progressing. Tumor-associated T cell clones in the peripheral blood of patients responding to PD-1 blockade were tracked using deep sequencing of TCR CDR3 regions. Broader findings and caveats from the paper: After pembrolizumab, tumor-resident clones, which were often undetectable in blood before treatment, expanded rapidly and then contracted, generally ahead of radiologic responses.

The V and J ends are trimmed by 3 bases and 0 bases, leaving 16 bases between them. Sequences SGDLS (CDR1) and YYNGEE (CDR2) are obtained from the germline V gene. The cysteine opens and the phenylalanine closes a CDR3 of 17 amino acids. Only CDR3 DNA remains: 51 bases, in frame from the first base. For every enrolled patient, mismatch repair deficiency was confirmed by either polymerase chain reaction or immunohistochemistry. A few patients who responded to pembrolizumab therapy underwent TCR sequencing. The phase II trial prospectively evaluated PD-1 blockade with pembrolizumab in advanced mismatch repair-deficient cancers, independent of tissue of origin. Peripheral blood T cell samples were gathered serially, both before PD-1 blockade started and at multiple time points afterward. The timing of each blood sample was reported as weeks after the first dose of pembrolizumab. Library creation used the immunoSEQ multiplex PCR assay. Sourced from immuneACCESS, this table was stored by TCRdb with only in-frame sequences that have V and J called. A share of the clones is absent; for the studies checked, an unresolved V gene accounts for under half, and the remainder has no known explanation. This sample is represented by under 150,000 clones; approximately 91% of them were singletons. The ten largest clones represent approximately 10% of the sample.

The sequence derives from an adult with mismatch repair-deficient cancer. This specimen consisted of peripheral blood, obtained just over 70 weeks after starting pembrolizumab. The chain is encoded by TRBV9 joined to TRBJ1-3, with no reliable assignment of the D segment. The nucleotide sequence reads TGTGCCAGCAGCGAAACGGCGGGATATGACTCTGGAAACACCATATATTTT. This encodes CASSETAGYDSGNTIYF.